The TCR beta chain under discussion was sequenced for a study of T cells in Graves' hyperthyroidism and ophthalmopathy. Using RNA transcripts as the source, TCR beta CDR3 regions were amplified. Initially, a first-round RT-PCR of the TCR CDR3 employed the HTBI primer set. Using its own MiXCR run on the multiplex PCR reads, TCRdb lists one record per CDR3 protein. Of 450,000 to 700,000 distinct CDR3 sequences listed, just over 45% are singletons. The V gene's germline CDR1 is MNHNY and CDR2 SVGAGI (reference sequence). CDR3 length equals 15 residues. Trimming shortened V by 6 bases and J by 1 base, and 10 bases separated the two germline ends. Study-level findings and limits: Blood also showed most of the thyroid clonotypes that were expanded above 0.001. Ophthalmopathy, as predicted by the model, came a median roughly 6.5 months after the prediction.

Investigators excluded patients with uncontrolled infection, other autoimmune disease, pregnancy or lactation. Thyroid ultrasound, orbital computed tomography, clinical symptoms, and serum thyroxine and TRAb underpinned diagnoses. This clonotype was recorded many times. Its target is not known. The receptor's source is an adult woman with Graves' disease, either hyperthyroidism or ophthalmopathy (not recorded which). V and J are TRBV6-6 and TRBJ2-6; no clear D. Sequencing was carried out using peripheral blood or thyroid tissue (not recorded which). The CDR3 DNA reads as TGTGCCAGCAGCCCATCAGCGTCTGGGGCCAACGTCCTGACTTTC. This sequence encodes CASSPSASGANVLTF.